This TCR beta chain was identified in a study of CD8 T cells in ankylosing spondylitis. This clonotype was observed a few times. Germline trimming cut 4 bases from V and 1 base from J; bases unmatched to any gene: 1. There are 15 residues in the CDR3. Germline V CDR1 and CDR2: ENHRY, SYGVKD. TCRdb re-called the 5' RACE reads through MiXCR, storing one row per CDR3 protein. Of roughly 240,000 distinct CDR3 sequences listed, 8.2% were seen once; the top ten hold approximately 5%. V and J are TRBV10-3 and TRBJ2-2; TRBD2 matches 9 bases. The sequence came from a female donor with ankylosing spondylitis or in good health (not recorded which). Sequencing was carried out using blood, either unsorted or a sorted T cell fraction (not recorded which). CDR3 bases: TGTGCCATCAGTGGCGGGGGGGGGAACACCGGGGAGCTGTTTTTT. This translates into CAISGGGGNTGELFF.